This passage covers 15 T cell receptor beta chains from one sample sequenced in a study of blood T cell repertoires in COVID-19. Data came from immunoSEQ multiplex PCR; TCRdb stores just in-frame clones and leaves some out. This sample has 60,000 to 75,000 clones, with around four fifths found just once. The specimen was peripheral blood. The source of these receptors is a human donor in a cohort sampled during active COVID-19.

This clone is a singleton in its sample. The genes are TRBV10-1 and TRBJ2-6; no clear D. V lost 4 bases and J 0 bases, leaving 10 bases between the germline ends. This CDR3 comprises 16 residues. From germline, CDR1 is WNHNN and CDR2 SYGVQD (reference sequence). CDR3 DNA sequence: TGCGCCAGCAGTGGCTCCTCCAGCTCTGGGGCCAACGTCCTGACTTTC. This gives the protein CASSGSSSSGANVLTF.

CDR3 nucleotide sequence: TGTGCCAGCTCGGCACAGGGGGCGCTGCAAGAGACCCAGTACTTC. It is translated as CASSAQGALQETQYF. The chain joins TRBV18 to TRBJ2-5, with 9 positions matching TRBD1. V dropped 6 bases and J dropped 2; count of bases not matched to a gene: 7. Germline V CDR1 and CDR2: KGHSH, LQKENI. This CDR3 region has 15 residues.

V and J are TRBV2 and TRBJ2-5, with TRBD1 as a possible D gene (6 bases). The CDR3 runs 15 residues. Per the germline V gene, CDR1 is SNHLY and CDR2 is FYNNEI. Trimming cost V 4 bases and J 5 bases, with 17 bases left between them. CDR3 DNA sequence: TGTGCCAGCAGTGGTCAGGGGTCAGGCTGGGAGACCCAGTACTTC. Its translation: CASSGQGSGWETQYF.

The chain joins TRBV6-5 to TRBJ1-2; 7 positions match TRBD1. Germline V gene data show CDR1 as MNHEY and CDR2 as SVGAGI. This CDR3 has 13 amino acids. V trimming: 8 bases; J trimming: 8 bases; junction bases outside the gene matches: 11. Written as DNA, the CDR3 is TGTGCCAGCCCGGGACAGAATTTGAGGGGCTACACCTTC. Protein sequence: CASPGQNLRGYTF.

The gene calls are TRBV7-3 and TRBJ2-2, with D possibly matching TRBD2 (6 bases). With 5 bases removed from V and 2 bases from J, the gap between germline ends came to 9 bases. The CDR3 sequence is 14 residues long. Germline V gene data show CDR1 as SGHTA and CDR2 as FQGTGA. The CDR3 is CASSRDLNTGELFF. The DNA of the CDR3 is TGTGCCAGCAGCCGGGACTTAAACACCGGGGAGCTGTTTTTT.

The chain has TRBV6-5 and TRBJ1-6; TRBD1 aligns across 8 bases. Trimming took 6 bases from V and 7 from J; bases not matched to a gene: 8. The CDR3 spans 15 residues. Germline assignment: CDR1 MNHEY and CDR2 SVGAGI. The CDR3 DNA is TGTGCCAGCAGCACTAGACAGGGGTGGAATTCACCCCTCCACTTT. This codes for CASSTRQGWNSPLHF.

The chain uses TRBV18 and TRBJ1-6; D ambiguous. The CDR3 loop spans 15 amino acids. V was shortened by 2 bases and J by 4 bases, with 9 bases between the two germline ends. CDR1 and CDR2 (germline): KGHSH, LQKENI. The DNA of the CDR3 is TGTGCCAGCTCACCAGGAGGTGCTTATAATTCACCCCTCCACTTT. This gives the protein CASSPGGAYNSPLHF.

This clone was detected once. The rearrangement uses TRBV3-1 (or the pseudogene TRBV3-2) and TRBJ2-3, with TRBD2 matching over 10 bases. With 3 bases clipped from V and 5 bases from J, the junction kept 8 bases outside the gene matches. The germline CDR1 and CDR2 sequences are LGHDT and YNNKEL (reference sequence). The CDR3 runs to 16 residues. The CDR3 bases are TGTGCCAGCAGCCATTTCTCTAGCGGGAGAAGAGATACGCAGTATTTT. Amino acid sequence: CASSHFSSGRRDTQYF.

The chain employs TRBV6-5 and TRBJ2-2, with D tentatively TRBD2 (7 bases). V was shortened by 6 bases and J by 1 base, with 12 bases between the two germline ends. Germline CDR1 MNHEY, CDR2 SVGAGI. The CDR3 contains 15 residues. In DNA form, the CDR3 reads TGTGCCAGCAGGCGGGGGCAGGGGAACACCGGGGAGCTGTTTTTT. Translating it yields CASRRGQGNTGELFF.

This chain links TRBV28 with TRBJ2-1; D uncertain. There are 11 residues in the CDR3. V dropped 6 bases and J dropped 5 bases, with 5 bases sitting between them. Germline V gene data show CDR1 as MDHEN and CDR2 as SYDVKM. The CDR3, as DNA: TGTGCCAGCAGCCTTAACAATGAGCAGTTCTTC. Its translation is CASSLNNEQFF.

This clone has just one count. This rearrangement joins TRBV6-1 to TRBJ2-7, with TRBD2 matching over 16 bases. Germline V gene sequence: CDR1 MNHNS, CDR2 SASEGT. V lost 4 bases and J lost 4; bases outside the gene matches: 7. This CDR3 comprises 17 residues. CDR3 in amino acids: CASSAGTSGRARYEQYF. The CDR3 region has the DNA TGTGCCAGCAGTGCCGGGACTAGCGGGAGGGCCAGATACGAGCAGTACTTC.

The chain joins TRBV6-5 to TRBJ1-1, with D possibly TRBD1 on 6 matching bases. Looked up from germline, CDR1 is MNHEY and CDR2 is SVGAGI. This CDR3 is 14 amino acids long. Trimming pared 6 bases from V and 1 base from J, leaving 12 bases between. The CDR3, as DNA: TGTGCCAGCAGGATCCGGGACAAGAACACTGAAGCTTTCTTT. This codes for CASRIRDKNTEAFF.

This chain links TRBV20-1 with TRBJ1-3; D perhaps matches TRBD1 (5 bases). Trimming cost V 3 bases and J 4 bases, with 13 bases left between them. This CDR3 has 14 residues. Germline V gene lookup returns CDR1 DFQATT and CDR2 SNEGSKA (reference sequence). CDR3 residues: CSASSGGTGNTIYF. As DNA, the CDR3 is TGCAGTGCTAGTAGCGGGGGAACAGGAAACACCATATATTTT.

The V and J genes are TRBV19 and TRBJ1-1; TRBD1 matches 7 bases. Germline V lookup: CDR1 LNHDA, CDR2 SQIVND (reference sequence). The CDR3 length is 14 residues. The trim removed 4 bases at V and 4 bases at J, leaving 6 bases unmatched. This chain's CDR3 is CASSNAGGITEAFF. The CDR3 DNA is TGTGCCAGTAGTAACGCAGGGGGAATCACTGAAGCTTTCTTT. Looking up the rest from reference TRBV19 and TRBJ1-1 gives the full variable domain: DGGITQSPKYLFRKEGQNVTLSCEQNLNHDAMYWYRQDPGQGLRLIYYSQIVNDFQKGDIAEGYSVSREKKESFPLTVTSAQKNPTAFYLCASSNAGGITEAFFGQGTRLTVV.

The genes are TRBV2 and TRBJ2-1; a possible D gene is TRBD1 (5 bases). This CDR3 is built from 13 residues. V lost 7 bases to trimming and J lost 5 bases, with 12 bases between them. Germline V gene data show CDR1 as SNHLY and CDR2 as FYNNEI. CDR3 in DNA: TGTGCCAGCACCAGGGATCAGAACAATGAGCAGTTCTTC. Translation: CASTRDQNNEQFF.